The source of this T cell receptor beta chain is a study of control samples from healthy donors and cancer patients. This clone was found once. TCRdb keeps only in-frame clones here, not all; method: immunoSEQ multiplex PCR. The repertoire holds under 150,000 clones, with around 92% as singletons. The CDR3 length is 12 residues. Germline values: CDR1 MDHEN, CDR2 SYDVKM. Trimming removed 11 bases at V and 3 bases at J, with 13 bases between. The gene calls are TRBV28 and TRBJ1-2; D is ambiguous. The sequence was collected from a man in his forties or fifties with head and neck cancer. The sample was PBMCs. The CDR3: CAGPGADYGYTF. CDR3 in DNA: TGTGCCGGCCCAGGCGCTGACTATGGCTACACCTTC.